Below are 19 T cell receptor beta chains sequenced from a single sample in a study of cytomegalovirus exposure and HLA in healthy donors. The data were produced by immunoSEQ multiplex PCR, yet TCRdb's version contains in-frame clones alone and is incomplete. The table includes some 350,000 clones, 75% to 90% detected once. Source material: PBMCs. All receptors come from a woman in her twenties or thirties in good health and CMV-seropositive.

The chain combines TRBV29-1 with TRBJ2-1; 7 positions agree with TRBD2. The CDR3 runs to 14 residues. J lost 7 bases, V lost 7 bases, and 13 bases had no gene match. The germline CDR1 and CDR2 sequences are SQVTM and ANQGSEA. As DNA, the CDR3 is TGCAGCGCGCCCCAGTCGCGGGGGAGGAATGAGCAGTTCTTC. Protein: CSAPQSRGRNEQFF.

The chain has TRBV27 and TRBJ2-1, with unresolved D. The V and J ends lost 0 bases and 6 bases respectively, with 6 bases between them. Germline CDR1 and CDR2: MNHEY and SMNVEV (reference sequence). There are 13 residues in the CDR3. CDR3 sequence reads: CASSLSGINEQFF. In DNA form, the CDR3 reads TGTGCCAGCAGTTTATCCGGAATCAATGAGCAGTTCTTC.

The chain couples TRBV30 to TRBJ2-7; possibly TRBD1 or TRBD2 for D (5 bases each). The CDR3 extends over 17 amino acids. Germline V gene lookup returns CDR1 GTSNPN and CDR2 SVGIG (reference sequence). The ends were cut back, 2 bases at V and 0 bases at J, with 20 bases in the middle. CDR3 DNA: TGTGCCTGGAGTCGAGGGGTTCCGGGAAGAGGCTCCTACGAGCAGTACTTC. As protein: CAWSRGVPGRGSYEQYF.

CDR3 sequence (DNA): TGTGCCAGCAGCTTGGCTTGGTCTAGCGGGACCGCCCGATCCTACGAGCAGTACTTC. Encoded protein: CASSLAWSSGTARSYEQYF. The chain employs TRBV5-6 and TRBJ2-7; 9 bases fit TRBD2. V was clipped by 0 bases and J by 1 base; unmatched bases: 14. This CDR3 contains 19 residues. CDR1 is SGHDT and CDR2 is YYEEEE in the germline V gene.

The V and J genes are TRBV4-3 and TRBJ2-7, with a possible D match to TRBD2 (6 bases). The CDR3 is made up of 14 amino acids. V gave up 4 bases and J gave up 1 base, with 11 bases separating them. Germline lookup yields CDR1 LGHNA and CDR2 YSLEER. In DNA, the CDR3 is TGCGCCAGCAGCCCTTTTGGGGGGTCCTACGAGCAGTACTTC. Encoded protein: CASSPFGGSYEQYF.

The chain is built from TRBV30 and TRBJ1-5, with D maybe TRBD1 (5 bases). Per germline, CDR1 GTSNPN and CDR2 SVGIG (reference sequence). The CDR3 has 13 residues. The V gene lost 2 bases and the J gene lost 5 bases, with 10 bases spanning the gap. CDR3 in amino acids: CAWSLKGHQPQHF. The DNA for the CDR3 is TGTGCCTGGAGTTTGAAGGGGCATCAGCCCCAGCATTTT.

The V call is TRBV7-2, the J call TRBJ2-5; no reliable D call. Germline loops: CDR1 SGHTA, CDR2 FQGNSA. This CDR3 has 11 residues. V was cut by 5 bases and J by 1 base, with 2 bases left in between. The CDR3 sequence: CASSPQETQYF. The CDR3 region has the DNA TGTGCCAGCAGCCCCCAAGAGACCCAGTACTTC.

The chain combines TRBV27 with TRBJ2-2, with D tentatively TRBD1 or TRBD2 (6 bases each). The CDR3 contains 16 residues. The germline CDR1 and CDR2 sequences are MNHEY and SMNVEV (reference sequence). Trimming left V 3 bases short and J 1 base short, with 12 bases between. The CDR3 loop is CASSFRGLGNTGELFF. CDR3 nucleotide sequence: TGTGCCAGCAGTTTTCGGGGGCTGGGGAACACCGGGGAGCTGTTTTTT.

The rearrangement uses TRBV28 and TRBJ1-5, with D tentatively TRBD1 (5 bases). The CDR3 loop spans 15 amino acids. V was clipped by 6 bases and J by 0 bases, with 12 bases between them. Per germline, CDR1 MDHEN and CDR2 SYDVKM. The CDR3 nucleotides are TGTGCCAGCAGGCCCGGAGGGGATAGCAATCAGCCCCAGCATTTT. As protein: CASRPGGDSNQPQHF.

The genes are TRBV6-5 and TRBJ1-3, with TRBD1 as a possible D gene (5 bases). Germline lookup yields CDR1 MNHEY and CDR2 SVGAGI. CDR3 length: 14 residues. Trimming took 2 bases from V and 4 from J, leaving 9 bases between them. The CDR3 bases are TGTGCCAGCAGTTACGGGGGATACGGAAACACCATATATTTT. This codes for CASSYGGYGNTIYF.

The V and J genes are TRBV28 and TRBJ1-2; the match to TRBD1 covers 7 bases. CDR1 and CDR2 from the germline V gene are MDHEN and SYDVKM. J lost 4 bases, V lost 6 bases, and 11 bases had no gene match. The CDR3 covers 15 residues. The chain's CDR3 is CASSTGEAQFYGYTF. In DNA form, the CDR3 reads TGTGCCAGCAGCACAGGGGAGGCCCAATTCTATGGCTACACCTTC.

The V gene is TRBV5-4, the J gene TRBJ1-2; D ambiguous. The germline gives CDR1 SGHNT, CDR2 YYREEE (reference sequence). There are 11 residues in the CDR3. The V end lost 4 bases, the J end lost 3 bases, and 4 bases lay between the germline ends. The CDR3 DNA reads as TGTGCCAGCAGCCGGGACTATGGCTACACCTTC. It is translated as CASSRDYGYTF.

The gene calls are TRBV29-1 and TRBJ1-2, with D perhaps TRBD1 (5 bases). The CDR3 contains 14 residues. Trimming cost V 3 bases and J 4 bases, with 15 bases left between them. The germline CDR1 and CDR2 sequences are SQVTM and ANQGSEA. In DNA form, the CDR3 reads TGCAGCGTTGATGGGGGGAGCGGTGGCTATGGCTACACCTTC. This encodes CSVDGGSGGYGYTF. Drawing the rest from reference TRBV29-1 and TRBJ1-2, the complete variable domain is SAVISQKPSRDICQRGTSLTIQCQVDSQVTMMFWYRQQPGQSLTLIATANQGSEATYESGFVIDKFPISRPNLTFSTLTVSNMSPEDSSIYLCSVDGGSGGYGYTFGSGTRLTVV.

This clone was found once. The chain employs TRBV25-1 and TRBJ1-6; 9 bases fit TRBD1. This CDR3 contains 14 residues. Losses at the gene ends were 6 bases for V and 9 bases for J; bases not matched to a gene: 6. Germline-derived CDR1 and CDR2 are MGHDK and SYGVNS. The CDR3 sequence: CASRAGQGFSPLHF. Here the CDR3 DNA reads TGTGCCAGCAGAGCGGGACAGGGTTTTTCACCCCTCCACTTT.

The V call is TRBV7-2, the J call TRBJ1-4, with TRBD1 identical over 7 bases. CDR1 and CDR2 (germline): SGHTA, FQGNSA. The junction had 2 bases not matched to a gene; V was cut back by 5 bases and J by 5 bases. The CDR3 loop spans 13 amino acids. The CDR3 spells CASSPQGNEKLFF. CDR3 nucleotides: TGTGCCAGCAGCCCACAGGGGAATGAAAAACTGTTTTTT.

V usage is TRBV27 and J usage is TRBJ2-4; D is ambiguous. Trimming pared 2 bases from V and 9 bases from J, leaving 17 bases between. Germline V gives CDR1 MNHEY, CDR2 SMNVEV (reference sequence). The CDR3 extends over 15 amino acids. This CDR3 reads CASSLTALHRVIQYF. In DNA, the CDR3 is TGTGCCAGCAGTTTAACCGCCCTTCACCGTGTCATTCAGTACTTC.

The rearrangement joins TRBV2 to TRBJ2-4; D is unclear. The CDR3 runs 12 residues. Per germline, CDR1 SNHLY and CDR2 FYNNEI. Between the trimmed V and J ends, which lost 7 bases and 6 bases, there was a span of 10 bases. DNA of the CDR3: TGTGCCAGCATCGGGCCCTTAAACATTCAGTACTTC. Amino acids: CASIGPLNIQYF.

This clone was recorded once. CDR3 sequence: CASSQGVNYGYTF. Written as DNA, the CDR3 is TGCGCCAGCAGCCAAGGGGTCAACTATGGCTACACCTTC. The genes are TRBV4-1 and TRBJ1-2, with unresolved D. In germline, CDR1 is MGHRA, CDR2 YSYEKL. The CDR3 is 13 amino acids. V was shortened by 1 base and J by 2 bases, with 5 bases between the two germline ends.

This chain links TRBV5-1 with TRBJ2-7; TRBD1 agrees at 9 bases. This CDR3 is 15 amino acids long. The germline V gene encodes CDR1 SGHRS and CDR2 YFSETQ. V gave up 2 bases and J gave up 5 bases; unmatched junction bases: 8. The CDR3 protein is CASSFLGQGGDEQYF. In DNA form, the CDR3 reads TGCGCCAGCAGCTTCCTGGGACAGGGTGGCGACGAGCAGTACTTC. The variable domain in full, with the rest retrieved from reference TRBV5-1 and TRBJ2-7, is KAGVTQTPRYLIKTRGQQVTLSCSPISGHRSVSWYQQTPGQGLQFLFEYFSETQRNKGNFPGRFSGRQFSNSRSEMNVSTLELGDSALYLCASSFLGQGGDEQYFGPGTRLTVT.